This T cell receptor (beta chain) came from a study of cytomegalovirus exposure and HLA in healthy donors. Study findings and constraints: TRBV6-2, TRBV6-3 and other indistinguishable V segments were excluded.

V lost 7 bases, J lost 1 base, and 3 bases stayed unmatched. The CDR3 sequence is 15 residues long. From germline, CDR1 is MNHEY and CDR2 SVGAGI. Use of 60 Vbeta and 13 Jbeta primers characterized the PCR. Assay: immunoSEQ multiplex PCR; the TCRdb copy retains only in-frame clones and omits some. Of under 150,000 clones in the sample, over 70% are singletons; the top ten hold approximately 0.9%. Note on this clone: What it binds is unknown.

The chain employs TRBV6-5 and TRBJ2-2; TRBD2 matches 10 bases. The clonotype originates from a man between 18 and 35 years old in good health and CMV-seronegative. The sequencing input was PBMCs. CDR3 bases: TGTGCCAGCAATAAGCGGGGGGGGAACACCGGGGAGCTGTTTTTT. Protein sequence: CASNKRGGNTGELFF.